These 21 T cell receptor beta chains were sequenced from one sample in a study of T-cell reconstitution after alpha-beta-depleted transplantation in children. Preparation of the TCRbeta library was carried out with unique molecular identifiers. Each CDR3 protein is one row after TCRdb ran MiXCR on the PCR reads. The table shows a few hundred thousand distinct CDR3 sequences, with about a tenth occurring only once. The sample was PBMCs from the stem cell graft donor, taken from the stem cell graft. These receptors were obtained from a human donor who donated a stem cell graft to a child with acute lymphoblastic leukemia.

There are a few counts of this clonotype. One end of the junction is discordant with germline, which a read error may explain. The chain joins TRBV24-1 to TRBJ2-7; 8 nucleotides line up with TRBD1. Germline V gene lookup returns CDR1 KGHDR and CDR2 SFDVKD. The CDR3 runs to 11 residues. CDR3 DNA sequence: TGTGCCAATCCTCCTGGACAGGGAGACCACTTC. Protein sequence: CANPPGQGDHF.

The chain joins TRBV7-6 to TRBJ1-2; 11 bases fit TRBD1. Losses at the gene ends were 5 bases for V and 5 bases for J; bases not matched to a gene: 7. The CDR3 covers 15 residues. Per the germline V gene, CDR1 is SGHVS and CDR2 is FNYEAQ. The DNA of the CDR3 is TGTGCCAGCAGCCTAGGACAGGGGGCGCAGTATGGCTACACCTTC. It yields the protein CASSLGQGAQYGYTF.

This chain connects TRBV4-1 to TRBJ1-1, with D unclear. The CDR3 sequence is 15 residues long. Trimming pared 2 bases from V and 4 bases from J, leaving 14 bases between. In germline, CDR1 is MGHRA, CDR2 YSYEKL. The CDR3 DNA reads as TGCGCCAGCAGCCAATCTCCTGGGGATCCCACTGAAGCTTTCTTT. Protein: CASSQSPGDPTEAFF.

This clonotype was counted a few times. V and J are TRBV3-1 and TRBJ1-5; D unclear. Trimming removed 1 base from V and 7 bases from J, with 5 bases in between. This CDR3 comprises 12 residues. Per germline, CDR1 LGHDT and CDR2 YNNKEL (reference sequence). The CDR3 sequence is CASSQAGQPQHF. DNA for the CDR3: TGTGCCAGCAGCCAAGCGGGGCAGCCCCAGCATTTT. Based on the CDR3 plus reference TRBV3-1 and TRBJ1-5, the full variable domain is DTAVSQTPKYLVTQMGNDKSIKCEQNLGHDTMYWYKQDSKKFLKIMFSYNNKELIINETVPNRFSPKSPDKAHLNLHINSLELGDSAVYFCASSQAGQPQHFGDGTRLSIL.

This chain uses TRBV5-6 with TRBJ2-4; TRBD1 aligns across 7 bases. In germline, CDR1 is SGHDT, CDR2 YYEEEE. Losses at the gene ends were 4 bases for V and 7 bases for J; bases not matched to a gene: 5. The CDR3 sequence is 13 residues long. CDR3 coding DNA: TGTGCCAGCAGCAGGGACAGTCCGAACATTCAGTACTTC. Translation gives CASSRDSPNIQYF. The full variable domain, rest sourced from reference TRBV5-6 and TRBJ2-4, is DAGVTQSPTHLIKTRGQQVTLRCSPKSGHDTVSWYQQALGQGPQFIFQYYEEEERQRGNFPDRFSGHQFPNYSSELNVNALLLGDSALYLCASSRDSPNIQYFGAGTRLSVL.

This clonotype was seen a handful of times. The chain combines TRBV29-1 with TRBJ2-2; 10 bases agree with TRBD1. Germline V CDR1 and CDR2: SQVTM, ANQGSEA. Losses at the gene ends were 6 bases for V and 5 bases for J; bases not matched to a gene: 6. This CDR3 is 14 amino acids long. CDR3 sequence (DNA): TGCAGCGTCGACAGGGGGCAGGGAACCGGGGAGCTGTTTTTT. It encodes CSVDRGQGTGELFF.

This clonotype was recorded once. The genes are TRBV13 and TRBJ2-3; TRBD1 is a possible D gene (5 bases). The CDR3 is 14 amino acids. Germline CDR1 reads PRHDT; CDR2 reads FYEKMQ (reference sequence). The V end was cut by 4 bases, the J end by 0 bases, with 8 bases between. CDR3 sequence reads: CASSSQASTDTQYF. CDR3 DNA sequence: TGTGCCAGCAGCTCACAGGCCAGCACAGATACGCAGTATTTT.

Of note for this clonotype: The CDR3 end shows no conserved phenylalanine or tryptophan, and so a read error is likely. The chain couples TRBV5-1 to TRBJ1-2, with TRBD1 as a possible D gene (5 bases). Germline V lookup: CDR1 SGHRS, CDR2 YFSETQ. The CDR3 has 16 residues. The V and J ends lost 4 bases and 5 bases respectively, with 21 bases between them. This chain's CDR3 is CASSPGTVGLMYGYTL. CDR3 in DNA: TGCGCCAGCAGCCCGGGGACCGTCGGGCTAATGTATGGCTACACCTTG.

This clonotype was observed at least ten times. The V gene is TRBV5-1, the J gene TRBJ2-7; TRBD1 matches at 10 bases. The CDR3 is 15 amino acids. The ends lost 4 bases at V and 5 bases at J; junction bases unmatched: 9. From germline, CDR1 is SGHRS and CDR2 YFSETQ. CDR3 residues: CASSGGQGSWDEQYF. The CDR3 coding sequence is TGCGCCAGCAGCGGGGGACAGGGGAGTTGGGACGAGCAGTACTTC.

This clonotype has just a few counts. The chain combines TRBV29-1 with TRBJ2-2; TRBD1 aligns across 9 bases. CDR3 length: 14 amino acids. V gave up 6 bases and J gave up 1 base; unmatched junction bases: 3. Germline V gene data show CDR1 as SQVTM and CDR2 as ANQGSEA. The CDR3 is CSVQGAGNTGELFF. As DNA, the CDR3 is TGCAGCGTACAGGGGGCTGGGAACACCGGGGAGCTGTTTTTT.

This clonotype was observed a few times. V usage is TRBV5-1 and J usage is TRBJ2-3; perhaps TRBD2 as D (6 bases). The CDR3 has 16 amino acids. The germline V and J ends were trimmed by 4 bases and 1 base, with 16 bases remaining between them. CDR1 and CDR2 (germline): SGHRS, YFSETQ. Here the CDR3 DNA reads TGCGCCAGCAGCGGGACTGGAGCCCCGGGCACAGATACGCAGTATTTT. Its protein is CASSGTGAPGTDTQYF.

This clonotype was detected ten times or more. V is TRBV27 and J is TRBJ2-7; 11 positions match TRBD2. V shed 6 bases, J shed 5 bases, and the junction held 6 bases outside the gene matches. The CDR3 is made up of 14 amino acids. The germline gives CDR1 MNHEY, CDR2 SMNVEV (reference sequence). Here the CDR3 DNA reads TGTGCCAGCAGCGAACTAGCGGGAGCTAACGAGCAGTACTTC. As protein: CASSELAGANEQYF.

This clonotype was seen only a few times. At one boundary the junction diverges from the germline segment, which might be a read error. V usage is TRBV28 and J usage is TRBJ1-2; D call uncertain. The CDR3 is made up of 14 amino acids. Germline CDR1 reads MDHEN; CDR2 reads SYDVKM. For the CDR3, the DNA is TGTGCCAGCAGTGTATGGGCCAGCTCCTATGGCTACACCTTC. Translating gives CASSVWASSYGYTF.

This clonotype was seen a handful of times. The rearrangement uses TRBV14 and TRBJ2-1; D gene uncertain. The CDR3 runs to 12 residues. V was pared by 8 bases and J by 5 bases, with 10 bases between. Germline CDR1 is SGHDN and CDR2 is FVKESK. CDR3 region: CASSYLHNEQFF. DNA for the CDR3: TGTGCCAGCTCCTACCTCCACAATGAGCAGTTCTTC.

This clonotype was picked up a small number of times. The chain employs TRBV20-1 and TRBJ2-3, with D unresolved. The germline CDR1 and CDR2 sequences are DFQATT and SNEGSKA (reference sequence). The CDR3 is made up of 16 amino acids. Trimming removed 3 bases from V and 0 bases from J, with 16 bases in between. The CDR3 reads CSASRPVRLSTDTQYF. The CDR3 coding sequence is TGCAGTGCTAGCCGCCCGGTACGGTTGAGCACAGATACGCAGTATTTT.

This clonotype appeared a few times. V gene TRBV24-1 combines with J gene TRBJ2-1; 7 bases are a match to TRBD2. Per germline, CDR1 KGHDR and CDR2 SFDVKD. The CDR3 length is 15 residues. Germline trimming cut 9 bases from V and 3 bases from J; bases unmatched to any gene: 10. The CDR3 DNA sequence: TGTGCCACCGCTTCGGGAAGCGGGAACTACAATGAGCAGTTCTTC. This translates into CATASGSGNYNEQFF.

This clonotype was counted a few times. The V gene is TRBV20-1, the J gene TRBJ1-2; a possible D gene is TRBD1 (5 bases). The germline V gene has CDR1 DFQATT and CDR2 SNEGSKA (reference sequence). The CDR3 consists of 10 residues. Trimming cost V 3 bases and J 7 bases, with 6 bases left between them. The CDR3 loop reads CSASRVGYTF. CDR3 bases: TGCAGTGCTAGCAGGGTTGGCTACACCTTC.

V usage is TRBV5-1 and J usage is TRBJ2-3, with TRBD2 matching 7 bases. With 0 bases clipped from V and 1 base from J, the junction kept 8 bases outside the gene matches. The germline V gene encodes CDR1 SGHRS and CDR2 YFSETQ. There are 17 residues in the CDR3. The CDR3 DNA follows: TGCGCCAGCAGCTTGGCCGGGGCGGGAGCCCGCACAGATACGCAGTATTTT. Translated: CASSLAGAGARTDTQYF. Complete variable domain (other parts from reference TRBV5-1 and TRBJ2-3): KAGVTQTPRYLIKTRGQQVTLSCSPISGHRSVSWYQQTPGQGLQFLFEYFSETQRNKGNFPGRFSGRQFSNSRSEMNVSTLELGDSALYLCASSLAGAGARTDTQYFGPGTRLTVL.

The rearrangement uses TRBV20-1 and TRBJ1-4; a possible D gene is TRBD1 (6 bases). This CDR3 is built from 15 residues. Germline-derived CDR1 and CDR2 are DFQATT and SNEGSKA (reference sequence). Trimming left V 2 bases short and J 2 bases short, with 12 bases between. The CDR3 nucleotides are TGCAGTGCTAGATCCGGGGGCTCGACTAATGAAAAACTGTTTTTT. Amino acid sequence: CSARSGGSTNEKLFF.

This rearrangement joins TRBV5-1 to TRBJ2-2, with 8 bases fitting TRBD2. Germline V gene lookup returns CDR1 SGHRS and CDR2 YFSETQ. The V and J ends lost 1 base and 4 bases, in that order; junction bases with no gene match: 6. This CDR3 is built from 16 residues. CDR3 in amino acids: CASSLQAGVPTGELFF. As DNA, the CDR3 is TGCGCCAGCAGCTTGCAAGCGGGAGTGCCCACCGGGGAGCTGTTTTTT.

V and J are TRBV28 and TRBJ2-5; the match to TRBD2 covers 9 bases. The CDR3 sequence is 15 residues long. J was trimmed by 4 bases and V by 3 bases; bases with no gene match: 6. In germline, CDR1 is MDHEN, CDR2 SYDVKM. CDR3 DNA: TGTGCCAGCAGTTTCGCGGGAGGGCCCGGAGAGACCCAGTACTTC. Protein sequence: CASSFAGGPGETQYF.